This T cell receptor (beta chain) is drawn from a study of control samples from healthy donors and cancer patients. Sequencing was performed with immunoSEQ multiplex PCR; in TCRdb, only in-frame clones are kept and a portion is missing. The sample comprises approximately 130,000 clones, around nine tenths of which are singletons, and about 8.7% rests with the top ten. Germline V lookup: CDR1 SGHTA, CDR2 FQGNSA. The V gene end was trimmed by 5 bases and the J gene end by 4 bases; junction bases not matched to a gene: 8. This CDR3 spans 15 amino acids. Sequencing was done on a sample of blood. The receptor comes from a man aged 40-55 years in good health. V and J are TRBV7-2 and TRBJ1-1; 9 bases agree with TRBD1. The CDR3 reads CASSPSGQGTTEAFF. The DNA for the CDR3 is TGTGCCAGCAGCCCGAGCGGACAGGGGACCACTGAAGCTTTCTTT.